This entry concerns a single T cell receptor (beta chain). Its antigen is as yet unknown. TCRdb reprocessed the 5' RACE reads; each CDR3 protein has one entry and no DNA is given. Recorded for this sample: fewer than 200,000 distinct CDR3 sequences. The CDR3 is 15 amino acids. CDR1 and CDR2 (germline): SGHRS, YFSETQ. The data are from a study of T cells expressing NK-cell markers. Study-wide context: Sorted CD3+CD56-NKG2C+, CD3+CD56+NKG2C- and CD3+CD56+NKG2C+ T cells were the source of the TCR beta repertoires. Findings and limits, study-wide: The leading position in the CD3+CD56-NKG2C+ fraction of several donors also went to these clonotypes.

This sequence originates from a woman between 18 and 70 years old in good health. The sequenced material came from blood T cells: a sorted CD56 or NKG2C T cell subset, CD4+ or CD8+ T cells, or bulk PBMC T cells (not recorded which). The gene calls are TRBV5-1 and TRBJ1-6; TCRdb's D call, TRBD1, is unchecked because there is no DNA. CDR3 in amino acids: CASSPGQGLNSPLHF.